Detailed here is one T cell receptor beta chain. The target of this receptor is not known. No base-level quality is on record; no much larger clone is a single base apart. Library preparation employed the immunoSEQ multiplex PCR assay. The multiplex PCR relied on a mix of 60 forward primers for TCR Vbeta segments and 13 reverse primers for TCR Jbeta segments. The CDR3 region of rearranged TCR beta genes was amplified from genomic DNA with a multiplex PCR assay. Amplified TCR beta libraries were sequenced as 87-base-pair reads on the Illumina HiSeq System. In the source study's methods: A later analysis counted some 74 million unique TCR beta chains across the roughly 700 repertoires, and about 10 million of these chains were shared by at least two donors. To remove PCR and sequencing errors, raw reads were error-corrected and collapsed into unique sequences using a nearest-neighbor algorithm that merged closely related sequences. Alignment of CDR3 sequences to IMGT reference sequences was used to assign V, D and J gene segments. For a sequence to be retained, at least a six-nucleotide match to both a V gene segment and a J gene segment was required. Rearrangements were called productive when the CDR3 lacked stop codons and stayed in frame with V and J; all others were non-productive. CDR3 was defined by IMGT convention, running from the second conserved V-encoded cysteine to the conserved J-encoded phenylalanine. The earlier analysis of some 580 of the donors excluded any sequence lacking an unambiguous match to a single V gene segment. An earlier analysis of 587 of the donors called V segments functional above 56.7% productive rearrangements and segregating when the between-donor standard deviation exceeded 5%. A statistical classification framework was built for diagnosing cytomegalovirus status from the catalog of TCR beta chain sequences. In a later analysis, V and J genes were assigned by comparing TCR nucleotide sequences against IMGT/GENE-DB human TR gene sequences. The TCRdist pipeline was used in a later analysis to assign CDR3 sequences and most-parsimonious VDJ recombination scenarios. In a later analysis, each TCR beta chain was defined by its CDR3 amino acid sequence together with its V-gene family, and reads without a unique V-gene family were excluded. As a way to deal with suspected cross-contamination and a sequencing artifact, a later analysis dropped over 550 nucleotide sequences that were highly shared and had low generation probability. In a later analysis, a clonal expansion index for each public chain was calculated from normalized within-repertoire ranks of inferred template counts. Generation probabilities in a later analysis came from a VDJ recombination model fitted to out-of-frame rearrangements, and those results were checked against IGoR. Hypergeometric tests were used in a later analysis to score TCR-TCR, TCR-HLA and TCR-CMV co-occurrence, with a repertoire-size bias correction applied to the TCR pairs. To estimate false discovery rates, a later analysis permuted the HLA or CMV assignments 20 times. In a later analysis, co-occurring TCRs were grouped using DBSCAN, with TCRdist sequence similarity added in when clustering inside HLA-allele-positive subsets. Repertoires with fewer than 30,000 or more than 120,000 public chains were left out of co-occurrence clustering, as were four to six repertoires with anomalous nucleotide sharing. TCRdb took over this immuneACCESS table, retaining in-frame rearrangements with V and J assigned. Such tables are incomplete; in checked studies, under half of the missing clones stem from an unresolved V gene, and the remainder is unexplained. V and J calls and clone size are as listed in that table; D and trimming were resolved from the DNA. For this sample the table gives 160,000 or so clones, of which around 90% were detected only once. The ten largest clones add up to 0.85% to 1% of the sample.

The entry originates in a study of cytomegalovirus exposure and HLA in healthy donors (dated by TCRdb to 2015 to 2018). Background for the entire study: An earlier analysis of several hundred of the donors reported 250 to 300 Gb of sequence data and more than 90 million unique TCR beta sequences from about 180 million T cells. The study profiled the T cell repertoires of around 700 subjects by immunosequencing and related them to cytomegalovirus serostatus. High-throughput TCR immunosequencing, statistical association of individual TCRs with disease status, and machine learning were combined to predict cytomegalovirus infection status. In a later genetic analysis, genome-wide SNP genotypes for about three fifths of the roughly 670 donors were used, and that subset was treated as a discovery cohort. Of the 350 to 400 genotyped donors, about 84% fell in the genetic ancestry cluster associated with self-reported Caucasian donors. In an earlier analysis of 550 to 700 of the donors, high-throughput TCR beta sequencing was used to judge whether each TCR beta V gene segment behaved as functional or pseudogenic. A separate validation cohort of 100 to 150 different subjects was used in addition to the approximately 700-subject first cohort. Every discovery cohort repertoire had been produced on one sequencing platform. HLA typing included class I and class II loci at four-digit resolution. Rather than using new phenotypic data, the later analysis identified candidate immune exposures from TCR beta sequences and from how often those sequences occurred across donors. The study was designed to test whether signatures of past pathogen exposure could be identified by cataloging public T cell receptors. Among 300 to 450 genotyped donors of the cohort, an average of approximately 230,000 unique TCR beta nucleotide sequences were sequenced per donor, roughly 20% of them non-productive. Roughly 5 DR-DQ haplotypes were treated as single units for association and clustering because of strong linkage in the cohort. Donor age, sex, ethnicity and CMV serostatus were compiled together with the repertoire data. The number of typed donors differed by locus: about 620-630 for A, B, C, DRB1 and DQB1; 500 to 550 for DQA1; about 600 for DPA1; and some 430 for DPB1. An early release that covered some 640 HLA-typed donors contained approximately 300 gigabases of sequencing data and approximately 85 million unique TCR sequences. A later analysis re-examined previously published TCR beta repertoires from 500 to 700 donors and added high-resolution HLA genotyping to investigate patterns of TCR occurrence.

Trimming at the junction amounts to 5 bases on V and 1 base on J, and the germline ends lie 15 bases apart. The germline V gene provides CDR1 SGHTS and CDR2 YDEGEE. Its CDR3 holds 15 amino acids, cysteine through phenylalanine. The sequence is cut down to CDR3 DNA, 45 bases in frame from base 1. On the study overall, not on this receptor specifically: For the cohort, immune exposure information was limited to CMV serostatus. Broadly in line with IMGT annotations, most TCR beta V segments showed up in productive rearrangements about 87% or about 30% of the time in an earlier analysis of under 700 of the donors. In a later analysis, around 17,000 TCR beta sequences were associated with specific HLA alleles at a false discovery rate of 0.05. A further reported finding was that TCR beta sequences accurately predicted the HLA-A and HLA-B alleles for most subjects in the first cohort. Strong co-occurrence of HLA alleles, especially DR and DQ, made assigning TCR associations to individual alleles difficult. Only TCR beta chains were sequenced in this cohort, and the absence of alpha or paired-chain data limited detectable features. Most CMV-associated TCR beta chains appeared to be HLA-restricted in a later analysis, and the HLA associations seemed to be driven largely by CMV exposure. A group of highly shared sequence variants was considered likely to be a technical artifact of the sequencing pipeline. A total of 164 TCR beta chains were listed by the study as associated with cytomegalovirus. According to the authors, the approach could potentially be generalized to other disease states and immunological phenotypes. The 87-base-pair reads could not distinguish some IMGT-functional V segments, including TRBV6-2 and TRBV6-3, so those segments were excluded. Because some donors lacked HLA typing at each locus, the association tests relied only on the typed subset. In a later analysis, TCR association rates were found to vary across HLA loci, with the most associated TCRs seen for DRB1 alleles and the fewest for HLA-C alleles. Sequencing depth was assumed to be roughly uniform across donors in the presence/absence analyses, though that assumption may not hold. In both the original and validation cohorts, the classifier was reported to diagnose cytomegalovirus status with high specificity and sensitivity. The earlier analysis of about 600 of the donors excluded some 15 rarely observed V segments, including chromosome 9 orphons, because counts were too low. Linkage disequilibrium might explain the correlated functional status among segregating V segments, but an unknown experimental factor could not be ruled out. Several of the top co-occurrence clusters appeared to be linked to parvovirus B19, influenza, CMV and Epstein-Barr virus, according to a later analysis. In a later analysis, HLA-associated TCR beta chains were found to be more clonally expanded and to have lower generation probabilities than equally common non-associated chains. A few of the identified cytomegalovirus-associated TCR beta chains were confirmed in vitro to be specific for cytomegalovirus antigens. Most TCR sequences were observed very rarely across donors, whereas some public TCRs were present in many individuals. In a later genetic analysis, fewer N-insertions in productive TCRs were reported among donors in an Asian-associated ancestry cluster than the roughly 700-donor mean. A later genetic analysis associated a missense DCLRE1C variant with V-gene and J-gene trimming of TCR beta chains, and an independent cohort replicated the association.

The cohort was made up of approximately 670 healthy bone marrow donors. At the time of sampling, all cohort members were nominally healthy, though unrecorded immune exposures were likely present. The donor was CMV seronegative and was included in the group of a few hundred seronegative cohort members. Each donor provided a peripheral blood sample, and peripheral blood mononuclear cells were used for TCR beta sequencing. The Qiagen DNeasy Blood Extraction Kit was used to extract genomic DNA from the blood cell samples. This chain is built from TRBV5-8 and TRBJ1-1; TRBD1 is possibly the D segment (5 matching bases). Input material: PBMCs. This receptor was identified in a woman in her thirties in good health and CMV-seronegative. At the DNA level, the sequence is TGTGCCAGCAGTCTTGGGGCAAGGGGGAACACTGAAGCTTTCTTT. It encodes CASSLGARGNTEAFF.